These T cell receptor beta chains were read from a single sample in a study of T-cell reconstitution after alpha-beta-depleted transplantation in children. Using its own MiXCR run on the PCR reads, TCRdb lists one record per CDR3 protein. The data show hundreds of thousands of distinct CDR3 sequences, with 16% seen just once and approximately 1% held by the top ten. Source: PBMCs from the stem cell graft donor, taken from the stem cell graft. These receptor sequences come from a human donor who donated a stem cell graft to a child with acute myeloid leukemia. CDR3s include the opening cysteine and the closing phenylalanine or tryptophan. The D gene is left open where the match is weak. Size tells how often a clone was seen (once, few, many) or the class of an expanded clone, and some rows leave it out.

clone size	D gene	V gene	J gene	CDR3 DNA	CDR3 protein
NA	TRBD2	TRBV12-3/TRBV12-4	TRBJ2-1	TGTGCCAGCGCCTTAGCGGGGGCCTACAATGAGCAGTTCTTC	CASALAGAYNEQFF
NA	NA	TRBV12-3/TRBV12-4	TRBJ1-2	TGTGCCAGCAGTTTCGGAGGGACGCGTGGCTACACCTTC	CASSFGGTRGYTF
NA	NA	TRBV5-4	TRBJ2-3	TGTGCCAGCAGCTCGGACCCCGGGGATACGCAGTATTTT	CASSSDPGDTQYF
NA	NA	TRBV12-3/TRBV12-4	TRBJ1-2	TGTGCCAGCAGTTTGGCAGGGATCTACTATGGCTACACCTTC	CASSLAGIYYGYTF
NA	TRBD1	TRBV5-1	TRBJ2-5	TGCGCCAGCAGCAACCCGACAGGGCAAGAGACCCAGTACTTC	CASSNPTGQETQYF
few	NA	TRBV20-1	TRBJ2-3	TGCAGTGCTTCCTTGACAGGTGTTAGCACAGATACGCAGTATTTT	CSASLTGVSTDTQYF
many	NA	TRBV20-1	TRBJ2-1	TGCAGTGCTGTCGGGGGCCTCGATTACAATGAGCAGTTCTTC	CSAVGGLDYNEQFF
many	TRBD1	TRBV20-1	TRBJ1-1	TGCAGTGCTCACCGGGACAGCCGGAACACTGAAGCTTTCTTT	CSAHRDSRNTEAFF
NA	NA	TRBV6-6	TRBJ2-7	TGTGCCAGCAGTTTTTCCGGACAGTACGAGCAGTACTTC	CASSFSGQYEQYF
many	NA	TRBV5-1	TRBJ2-3	TGCGCCAGCAGCTTACGGACAGCATCTAGCACAGATACGCAGTATTTT	CASSLRTASSTDTQYF
NA	TRBD1	TRBV5-1	TRBJ2-1	TGCGCCAGCAGCCCCGGGACAGGGATAAATGAGCAGTTCTTC	CASSPGTGINEQFF
many	TRBD2	TRBV20-1	TRBJ2-1	TGCAGTGCTTTTACCTTTAGCGGGGGACACAATGAGCAGTTCTTC	CSAFTFSGGHNEQFF
NA	NA	TRBV9	TRBJ2-2	TGTGCCAGCAGCGTAGGAGAGGAAGATCGAACCGGGGAGCTGTTTTTT	CASSVGEEDRTGELFF